The 22 T cell receptor beta chains below were found in one sample sequenced in a study of blood T cell repertoires in COVID-19 (dated by TCRdb to the early 2020s). The library came from the immunoSEQ multiplex PCR assay. Held by TCRdb, this immuneACCESS table contains in-frame sequences only and omits some clones. Under half of the omission traces to an unresolved V gene where checked; the cause of the rest is unknown. For this sample the table gives under 300,000 clones, of which 80% to 90% were detected only once. The ten largest account for 4% of the sample. Sequenced sample: peripheral blood. The receptors come from a man aged 50-59 years with acute or convalescent COVID-19.

The chain employs TRBV2 and TRBJ1-4; D is unclear. V lost 6 bases and J 4 bases, leaving 12 bases between the germline ends. Germline lookup yields CDR1 SNHLY and CDR2 FYNNEI. This CDR3 comprises 14 residues. CDR3 amino acids: CASRGYRDNEKLFF. CDR3 bases: TGTGCCAGCAGAGGGTATCGGGATAATGAAAAACTGTTTTTT.

The chain carries TRBV5-1 and TRBJ1-5; tentatively, D is TRBD1 (6 bases). Germline V CDR1 and CDR2: SGHRS, YFSETQ. Deletions cut 4 bases from V and 4 bases from J, with 15 bases between. The CDR3 loop spans 15 amino acids. In nucleotides, the CDR3 is TGCGCCAGCAGCCTTGTGGGGGACACTAATCAGCCCCAGCATTTT. Its translation: CASSLVGDTNQPQHF.

The rearrangement links TRBV2 to TRBJ2-7; no definite D call. This CDR3 is built from 14 residues. Germline loops: CDR1 SNHLY, CDR2 FYNNEI. V was shortened by 1 base and J by 0 bases, with 7 bases between the two germline ends. The CDR3 DNA follows: TGTGCCAGCAGTGAAGGACACCTCTCCTACGAGCAGTACTTC. Translation: CASSEGHLSYEQYF.

This chain links TRBV10-1 with TRBJ2-3; 8 bases fit TRBD1. The CDR3 has 14 residues. V lost 4 bases and J lost 5; bases outside the gene matches: 5. Germline-derived CDR1 and CDR2 are WNHNN and SYGVQD (reference sequence). CDR3 amino acids: CASSARGRLDTQYF. For the CDR3, the DNA is TGCGCCAGCAGTGCCAGGGGGCGCTTAGATACGCAGTATTTT.

The V and J genes are TRBV30 and TRBJ1-5; D gene uncertain. The CDR3 totals 15 residues. The V and J ends lost 1 base and 3 bases respectively, with 13 bases between them. The germline V gene has CDR1 GTSNPN and CDR2 SVGIG (reference sequence). For the CDR3, the DNA is TGTGCCTGGAGTGCGCGGTTCGGCACCAATCAGCCCCAGCATTTT. It codes for CAWSARFGTNQPQHF.

The chain couples TRBV6-1 to TRBJ2-1; the D is unclear. The germline V gene encodes CDR1 MNHNS and CDR2 SASEGT. The V end was cut by 1 base, the J end by 1 base, with 5 bases between. There are 14 residues in the CDR3. The CDR3 protein is CASSEVTSYNEQFF. CDR3 coding DNA: TGTGCCAGCAGTGAAGTAACTTCCTACAATGAGCAGTTCTTC.

The chain uses TRBV5-4 and TRBJ2-7; TRBD2 aligns across 9 bases. The CDR3 covers 15 residues. CDR1 is SGHNT, CDR2 YYREEE, per germline (reference sequence). V dropped 4 bases and J dropped 0; count of bases not matched to a gene: 5. CDR3 sequence reads: CASSKRTSVSYEQYF. The DNA for the CDR3 is TGTGCCAGCAGCAAAAGGACTAGCGTCTCCTACGAGCAGTACTTC.

V gene TRBV28 combines with J gene TRBJ2-7; 8 bases line up with TRBD1. This CDR3 region has 15 residues. Germline lookup yields CDR1 MDHEN and CDR2 SYDVKM. Germline trimming cut 4 bases from V and 4 bases from J; bases unmatched to any gene: 9. For the CDR3, the DNA is TGTGCCAGCAGTTCTCCGGGACAGGTAGGATACGAGCAGTACTTC. This encodes CASSSPGQVGYEQYF.

This chain connects TRBV9 to TRBJ1-3, with unresolved D. With 0 bases removed from V and 3 bases from J, the gap between germline ends came to 13 bases. The CDR3 totals 16 residues. The germline V gene has CDR1 SGDLS and CDR2 YYNGEE. CDR3 bases: TGTGCCAGCAGCGTAGAAGGAGGCAACGGTGGAAACACCATATATTTT. It is translated as CASSVEGGNGGNTIYF.

The CDR3 loop is CASGPGQGAYGYTF. The CDR3 nucleotides are TGTGCTAGTGGACCGGGACAGGGTGCCTATGGCTACACCTTC. V usage is TRBV12-5 and J usage is TRBJ1-2; 9 bases fit TRBD1. This CDR3 comprises 14 residues. CDR1 and CDR2 from the germline V gene are LGHNT and FRNRAP. Trimming removed 6 bases from V and 4 bases from J; junction bases left unmatched: 6.

V is TRBV7-8 and J is TRBJ1-5; 7 bases are shared with TRBD1. V shed 5 bases, J shed 4 bases, and the junction held 5 bases outside the gene matches. Germline values: CDR1 SGHVS, CDR2 FQNEAQ. This CDR3 is 14 amino acids long. CDR3 bases: TGTGCCAGCAGCCGAGACAGGGATAATCAGCCCCAGCATTTT. This codes for CASSRDRDNQPQHF. The whole variable domain, remainder taken from reference TRBV7-8 and TRBJ1-5, is GAGVSQSPRYKVAKRGQDVALRCDPISGHVSLFWYQQALGQGPEFLTYFQNEAQLDKSGLPSDRFFAERPEGSVSTLKIQRTQQEDSAVYLCASSRDRDNQPQHFGDGTRLSIL.

The V gene is TRBV15, the J gene TRBJ2-3; tentatively, D is TRBD1 (6 bases). Germline assignment: CDR1 LNHNV and CDR2 YYDKDF (reference sequence). With 2 bases removed from V and 0 bases from J, the gap between germline ends came to 12 bases. This CDR3 contains 16 residues. CDR3 sequence reads: CATSRTGWGSTDTQYF. CDR3 bases: TGTGCCACCAGCAGAACAGGGTGGGGGAGCACAGATACGCAGTATTTT.

The J gene is TRBJ2-1, the V gene TRBV6-5; no reliable D call. The CDR3 is 13 residues long. CDR1 MNHEY and CDR2 SVGAGI come from the germline V gene. Trimming left V 7 bases short and J 4 bases short, with 11 bases between. The CDR3 nucleotides are TGTGCCAGCACGCATACACCTTACAATGAGCAGTTCTTC. Protein sequence: CASTHTPYNEQFF.

This chain uses TRBV7-8 with TRBJ2-5; no reliable D call. CDR3 length equals 11 residues. V dropped 2 bases and J dropped 7 bases, with 5 bases sitting between them. Per germline, CDR1 SGHVS and CDR2 FQNEAQ. The CDR3: CASSLLSTQYF. In DNA, the CDR3 is TGTGCCAGCAGCTTATTATCGACCCAGTACTTC.

V and J are TRBV5-1 and TRBJ1-2, with TRBD1 identical over 10 bases. Germline lookup yields CDR1 SGHRS and CDR2 YFSETQ. The CDR3 loop spans 15 amino acids. J gave up 2 bases and V 3 bases, and 4 bases lay outside the gene matches. The CDR3, as DNA: TGCGCCAGCAGCTCCCAGGGACAGGGGAACTATGGCTACACCTTC. This sequence encodes CASSSQGQGNYGYTF.

V gene TRBV19 combines with J gene TRBJ2-2; 8 nucleotides align to TRBD1. The CDR3 loop spans 14 amino acids. From germline, CDR1 is LNHDA and CDR2 SQIVND (reference sequence). The ends lost 5 bases at V and 7 bases at J; junction bases unmatched: 6. CDR3 DNA: TGTGCCAGTAGTTCGGACAGGGAACTCGGGGAGCTGTTTTTT. It translates to CASSSDRELGELFF. Supplemented by reference TRBV19 and TRBJ2-2, the full variable domain reads DGGITQSPKYLFRKEGQNVTLSCEQNLNHDAMYWYRQDPGQGLRLIYYSQIVNDFQKGDIAEGYSVSREKKESFPLTVTSAQKNPTAFYLCASSSDRELGELFFGEGSRLTVL.

This chain links TRBV18 with TRBJ2-2; 7 bases match TRBD1. The CDR3 loop spans 16 amino acids. Germline V lookup: CDR1 KGHSH, CDR2 LQKENI. With 3 bases clipped from V and 10 bases from J, the junction kept 14 bases outside the gene matches. The CDR3 DNA reads TGTGCCAGCTCACCTCCTTCGACAGGGTCACTATTGGAGCTGTTTTTT. It is translated as CASSPPSTGSLLELFF.

The CDR3: CASSLGQYNEQFF. CDR3 DNA: TGTGCCAGCAGCTTAGGACAATACAATGAGCAGTTCTTC. V usage is TRBV11-2 and J usage is TRBJ2-1; D is ambiguous. V lost 1 base to trimming and J lost 4 bases, with 5 bases between them. The germline gives CDR1 SGHAT, CDR2 FQNNGV. The CDR3 extends over 13 amino acids.

The chain links TRBV5-1 to TRBJ2-7; D is ambiguous. The CDR3 extends over 13 amino acids. Trimming took 4 bases from V and 7 from J, leaving 15 bases between them. The germline V gene encodes CDR1 SGHRS and CDR2 YFSETQ. The CDR3 spells CASSSIRVREQYF. CDR3 coding DNA: TGCGCCAGCAGCAGCATCCGGGTTCGGGAGCAGTACTTC.

This chain connects TRBV6-6 to TRBJ1-4, with TRBD1 matching over 8 bases. The CDR3 has 14 residues. The trim removed 5 bases at V and 7 bases at J, leaving 6 bases unmatched. Germline V gives CDR1 MNHNY, CDR2 SVGAGI (reference sequence). This CDR3 reads CASSLGQGAEKLFF. CDR3 nucleotides: TGTGCCAGCAGTCTCGGACAGGGAGCTGAAAAACTGTTTTTT.

The chain carries TRBV3-1 (or the pseudogene TRBV3-2) and TRBJ2-7; a possible D gene is TRBD1 (6 bases). CDR1 and CDR2 (germline): LGHDT, YNNKEL (reference sequence). This CDR3 is 14 amino acids long. V was pared by 4 bases and J by 3 bases, with 13 bases between. In DNA form, the CDR3 reads TGTGCCAGCAGCCCTTGGACAGATCTCTACGAGCAGTACTTC. Its translation: CASSPWTDLYEQYF.

This sequence joins TRBV7-9 and TRBJ1-5, with D maybe TRBD1 (5 bases). V was trimmed by 5 bases and J by 7 bases, leaving 18 bases between them. CDR3 length: 15 residues. From germline, CDR1 is SEHNR and CDR2 FQNEAQ (reference sequence). The CDR3 reads CASSPPGGRGQPQHF. In DNA, the CDR3 is TGTGCCAGCAGCCCCCCGGGGGGGAGAGGCCAGCCCCAGCATTTT.